Listed below are T cell receptor beta chains from one sample, sequenced in a study of blood T cell repertoires in COVID-19. Produced via immunoSEQ multiplex PCR; TCRdb's table is partial and in-frame only. The sample gives some 65,000 clones, approximately 93% of which show up once; 2.9% is in the top ten. Sequencing used peripheral blood. The source is a man between 70 and 80 years old with active COVID-19. Each CDR3 is given with its conserved first and last residue. The D gene is left open where the match is weak. Only part of the rows carry a size: once, few, many, or a class if the clone is expanded.

clone size,D gene,J gene,V gene,CDR3 protein,CDR3 DNA
-,TRBD1,TRBJ1-5,TRBV7-9,CASSLDPGQGKNQPQHF,TGTGCCAGCAGCTTAGATCCGGGACAGGGGAAAAATCAGCCCCAGCATTTT
-,TRBD2,TRBJ2-3,TRBV5-4,CASSGTSGGADTQYF,TGTGCCAGCAGCGGCACTAGCGGGGGGGCAGATACGCAGTATTTT
-,TRBD1,TRBJ1-2,TRBV6-6,CASSYRATGAIEGYTF,TGTGCCAGCAGTTACCGAGCGACAGGGGCAATCGAGGGCTACACCTTC
-,-,TRBJ1-5,TRBV19,CASSIDILGQGQLHQPQHF,TGTGCCAGTAGTATAGATATTCTCGGGCAGGGCCAACTCCATCAGCCCCAGCATTTT
few,TRBD1,TRBJ1-5,TRBV6-2/TRBV6-3,CASSLRDRASTNNQPQHF,TGTGCCAGCAGTCTCCGGGACAGGGCCTCAACAAACAATCAGCCCCAGCATTTT
-,-,TRBJ1-6,TRBV7-9,CASSLAAAGYSPLHF,TGTGCCAGCAGCTTAGCTGCAGCGGGGTATTCACCCCTCCACTTT
-,TRBD2,TRBJ2-3,TRBV7-3,CASSPTSGGASDTQYF,TGTGCCAGCAGTCCGACTAGCGGGGGGGCCTCAGATACGCAGTATTTT
-,-,TRBJ1-5,TRBV3-1/TRBV3-2,CASSRRGNQPQHF,TGTGCCAGCAGCCGCAGGGGCAATCAGCCCCAGCATTTT
once,-,TRBJ1-2,TRBV6-5,CASSYLAGDNYGYTF,TGTGCCAGCAGTTACTTGGCAGGGGATAACTATGGCTACACCTTC
-,-,TRBJ2-3,TRBV7-2,CASSLAASTDTQYF,TGTGCCAGCAGCTTGGCGGCCTCCACAGATACGCAGTATTTT
-,-,TRBJ2-6,TRBV6-5,CASRAGAGANVLTF,TGTGCCAGCAGGGCAGGGGCTGGGGCCAACGTCCTGACTTTC
-,TRBD1,TRBJ1-3,TRBV7-2,CASSGQGGGNTIYF,TGTGCCAGCAGCGGACAGGGCGGCGGAAACACCATATATTTT
-,TRBD2,TRBJ2-3,TRBV5-1,CASSPLAGDADTQYF,TGCGCCAGCAGCCCCCTAGCGGGGGATGCAGATACGCAGTATTTT
once,TRBD2,TRBJ2-2,TRBV27,CASSSLAGGNTGELFF,TGTGCCAGCAGTTCCTTAGCGGGGGGTAACACCGGGGAGCTGTTTTTT
-,-,TRBJ1-2,TRBV21-1,CASSKVWFRVSGYTF,TGTGCCAGCAGCAAAGTTTGGTTCCGGGTGAGCGGCTACACCTTC
-,TRBD2,TRBJ2-3,TRBV6-5,CASSFMAGGPTDTQYF,TGTGCCAGCAGTTTTATGGCGGGGGGCCCCACAGATACGCAGTATTTT
-,-,TRBJ2-7,TRBV6-5,CASKAGTYEQYF,TGTGCCAGCAAAGCAGGAACTTACGAGCAGTACTTC
once,-,TRBJ1-3,TRBV7-9,CASSSQAPLSGNTIYF,TGTGCCAGCAGCTCCCAGGCTCCCCTCTCTGGAAACACCATATATTTT
-,TRBD1,TRBJ1-1,TRBV19,CASMDRGRTEAFF,TGTGCCAGTATGGACAGGGGGCGAACTGAAGCTTTCTTT
-,TRBD1,TRBJ1-2,TRBV6-5,CASSSYRDSDRCGYTF,TGTGCCAGCAGTTCTTACCGGGACAGCGATAGATGTGGCTACACCTTC
-,-,TRBJ1-5,TRBV2,CASSPTGSGQPQHF,TGTGCCAGCAGTCCTACAGGGTCGGGGCAGCCCCAGCATTTT
-,TRBD2,TRBJ2-7,TRBV19,CASSTRSGGSYEQYF,TGTGCCAGTAGTACCCGGAGCGGGGGCTCCTACGAGCAGTACTTC
-,-,TRBJ2-2,TRBV5-1,CASSRGGNTGELFF,TGCGCCAGCAGCAGGGGGGGCAACACCGGGGAGCTGTTTTTT
-,TRBD2,TRBJ2-1,TRBV6-6,CASVGSGGINEQFF,TGTGCCAGTGTGGGTAGCGGGGGTATAAATGAGCAGTTCTTC
-,-,TRBJ1-2,TRBV7-9,CASSPMPDSRGYTF,TGTGCCAGCAGCCCCATGCCAGACTCGCGGGGCTACACCTTC
-,-,TRBJ2-2,TRBV6-2/TRBV6-3,CASSYSYYQGNTGELFF,TGTGCCAGCAGTTACTCGTATTATCAGGGGAACACCGGGGAGCTGTTTTTT
-,TRBD1,TRBJ1-5,TRBV27,CASSSGQGNQPQHF,TGTGCCAGCAGTTCGGGACAGGGAAATCAGCCCCAGCATTTT
-,-,TRBJ1-1,TRBV5-1,CASSLFRQPNTEAFF,TGCGCCAGCAGCTTGTTCCGACAGCCGAACACTGAAGCTTTCTTT
-,TRBD2,TRBJ2-1,TRBV28,CASSSFGLAGVNTGEQFF,TGTGCCAGCAGTTCCTTCGGACTAGCGGGGGTAAATACGGGTGAGCAGTTCTTC
-,TRBD1,TRBJ1-1,TRBV11-3,CASSFRRDSLRGTEAFF,TGTGCCAGCAGCTTTCGCCGGGACAGTTTGAGGGGCACTGAAGCTTTCTTT
-,TRBD1,TRBJ1-4,TRBV28,CASSVTGQGAVSVTNEKLFF,TGTGCCAGCAGTGTAACCGGACAGGGGGCGGTGAGCGTTACTAATGAAAAACTGTTTTTT
-,-,TRBJ1-2,TRBV12-3/TRBV12-4,CASKSRGEGGYTF,TGTGCCAGCAAATCCCGGGGGGAAGGGGGCTACACCTTC
few,TRBD1,TRBJ2-7,TRBV4-1,CASSLIDRGLIRYEQYF,TGCGCCAGCAGCCTCATAGACAGGGGGCTTATCAGGTACGAGCAGTACTTC
-,TRBD1,TRBJ1-4,TRBV5-1,CASSRDRPNEKLFF,TGCGCCAGCAGCCGGGACAGGCCTAATGAAAAACTGTTTTTT
-,-,TRBJ2-3,TRBV24-1,CATSDRGDTQYF,TGTGCCACCAGTGATAGGGGGGATACGCAGTATTTT
-,-,TRBJ2-2,TRBV5-1,CASSGGPLGGTGELFF,TGCGCCAGCTCAGGGGGACCCTTGGGAGGCACCGGGGAGCTGTTTTTT
-,TRBD1,TRBJ1-2,TRBV7-2,CASSPPGQTYYGYTF,TGTGCCAGCAGCCCCCCGGGACAGACTTATTATGGCTACACCTTC
-,-,TRBJ2-2,TRBV19,CAISPFGLAAAGELFF,TGTGCCATTAGCCCCTTCGGGCTTGCAGCGGCCGGGGAGCTGTTTTTT
-,-,TRBJ2-1,TRBV18,CASSQTGEQFF,TGTGCCAGCTCACAGACGGGTGAGCAGTTCTTC
-,TRBD2,TRBJ2-1,TRBV12-5,CASGFPGGAGLYNEQFF,TGTGCTAGTGGTTTCCCCGGGGGGGCCGGTCTTTACAATGAGCAGTTCTTC
-,-,TRBJ1-2,TRBV6-5,CATTTQDNYGYTF,TGTGCCACCACTACACAGGATAACTATGGCTACACCTTC
once,-,TRBJ1-3,TRBV14,CASSLGGGGTSGNTIYF,TGTGCCAGCAGCCTTGGGGGCGGGGGAACCTCTGGAAACACCATATATTTT
-,-,TRBJ2-1,TRBV29-1,CSTQARELGEQFF,TGCAGCACACAAGCTAGGGAGTTGGGTGAGCAGTTCTTC